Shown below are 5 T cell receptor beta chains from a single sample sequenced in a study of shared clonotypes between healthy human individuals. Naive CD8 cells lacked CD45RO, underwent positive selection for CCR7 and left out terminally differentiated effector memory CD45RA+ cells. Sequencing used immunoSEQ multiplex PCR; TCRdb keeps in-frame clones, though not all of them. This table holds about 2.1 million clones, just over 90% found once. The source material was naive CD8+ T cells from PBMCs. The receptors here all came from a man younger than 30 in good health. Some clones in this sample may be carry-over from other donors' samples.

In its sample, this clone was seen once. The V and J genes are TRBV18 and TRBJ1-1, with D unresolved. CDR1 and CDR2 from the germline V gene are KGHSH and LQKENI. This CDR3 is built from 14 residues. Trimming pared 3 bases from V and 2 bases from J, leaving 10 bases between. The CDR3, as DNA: TGTGCCAGCTCACCCCCAGTTATTAACACTGAAGCTTTCTTT. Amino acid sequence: CASSPPVINTEAFF.

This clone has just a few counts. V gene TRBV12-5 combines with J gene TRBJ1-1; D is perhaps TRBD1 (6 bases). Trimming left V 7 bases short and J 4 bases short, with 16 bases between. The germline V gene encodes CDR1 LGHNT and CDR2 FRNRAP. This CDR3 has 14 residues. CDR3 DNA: TGTGCTAGTGCCCAAGGGAGGGGGAGCACTGAAGCTTTCTTT. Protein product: CASAQGRGSTEAFF.

Here the CDR3 reads CASSYSGGFTEAFF. The CDR3, as DNA: TGTGCCAGCAGTTACTCGGGAGGGTTCACTGAAGCTTTCTTT. The chain links TRBV6-5 to TRBJ1-1, with no clear D. The germline gives CDR1 MNHEY, CDR2 SVGAGI. There are 14 residues in the CDR3. V was clipped by 0 bases and J by 4 bases, with 9 bases between them.

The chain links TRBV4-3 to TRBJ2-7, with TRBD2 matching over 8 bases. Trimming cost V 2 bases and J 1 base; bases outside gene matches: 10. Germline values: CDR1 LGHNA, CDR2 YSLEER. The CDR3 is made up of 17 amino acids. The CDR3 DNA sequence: TGCGCCAGCAGCCAAACCCCCTTGACTAGCGAGTCCTACGAGCAGTACTTC. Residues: CASSQTPLTSESYEQYF.

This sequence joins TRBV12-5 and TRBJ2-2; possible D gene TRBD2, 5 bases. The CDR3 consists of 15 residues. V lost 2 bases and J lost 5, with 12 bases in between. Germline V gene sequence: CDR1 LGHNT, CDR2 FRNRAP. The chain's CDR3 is CASGLLSRTTGELFF. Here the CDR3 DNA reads TGTGCTAGTGGTTTGCTTTCCCGGACTACCGGGGAGCTGTTTTTT.